This passage covers 2 T cell receptor beta chains from one sample sequenced in a study of identical twins (dated by TCRdb to the mid-2010s). The receptor library was made with 5' RACE. Instrument used: Illumina HiSeq 2000. TCRdb's own reprocessing of the public reads used fastp at Q25 and MiXCR and kept productive beta chains. Entries are consolidated by CDR3 protein sequence, retaining the most common genes and DNA. Counted in this sample were around 200,000 distinct CDR3 sequences; approximately 9% of them appeared once. 4.5% to 5.5% of the sample goes to the ten largest clones. Sequenced: memory (CD45RO+) T cells sorted from blood. Reading the label with the study, this specimen's cell subset or site is: CD45RO+ enriched T cells. The receptor source for this set is a young woman in good health.

This CDR3 is CAWSPGSGWEQFF. The CDR3 bases are TGTGCCTGGAGTCCCGGGTCCGGGTGGGAGCAGTTCTTC. This chain connects TRBV30 to TRBJ2-1; D is unresolved. The CDR3 is 13 residues long. Germline V gene lookup returns CDR1 GTSNPN and CDR2 SVGIG (reference sequence). Trimming took 2 bases from V and 10 from J, leaving 15 bases between them.

This sequence joins TRBV6-4 and TRBJ2-1, with D uncertain. This CDR3 is built from 13 residues. The V gene lost 0 bases and the J gene lost 8 bases, with 8 bases spanning the gap. Germline V gene sequence: CDR1 MRHNA, CDR2 SNTAGT. The CDR3: CASSDSGMHEQFF. The CDR3 nucleotides are TGTGCCAGCAGTGACTCAGGGATGCATGAGCAGTTCTTC.